The 9 T cell receptor beta chains listed next were all sequenced from one sample in a study of T cell clonotyping in hematopoietic cell transplantation (dated by TCRdb to 2020 to 2023). Libraries were constructed by the immunoSEQ multiplex PCR assay. TCRdb took over this immuneACCESS table, retaining in-frame rearrangements with V and J assigned. Such tables are incomplete; in checked studies, under half of the missing clones stem from an unresolved V gene, and the remainder is unexplained. Recorded for this sample are about 41,000 clones; around 95% of them occurred a single time. The ten most abundant clones make up almost 0.95% of the sample. The sample was peripheral blood mononuclear cells. The receptors were sampled from a man aged 25 to 40 in good health. Some clones in this sample may be carry-over from other donors' samples.

The chain combines TRBV6-6 with TRBJ2-7, with D unresolved. The length of the CDR3 is 14 residues. V was cut by 9 bases and J by 3 bases, with 18 bases left in between. Germline assignment: CDR1 MNHNY and CDR2 SVGAGI (reference sequence). Here the CDR3 reads CARRVSLSFYEQYF. The CDR3 nucleotides are TGTGCCAGACGTGTATCTCTAAGCTTCTACGAGCAGTACTTC.

This chain joins TRBV27 and TRBJ1-3, with no clear D. The CDR3 is made up of 14 amino acids. Germline V gives CDR1 MNHEY, CDR2 SMNVEV (reference sequence). Trimming removed 6 bases at V and 9 bases at J, with 18 bases between. CDR3 sequence (DNA): TGTGCCAGCAGCCGGGGTCCCTATTTGTCCACCATATATTTT. Amino acids: CASSRGPYLSTIYF.

Concerning this clone itself: A junction end diverges from the germline sequence, so it may reflect a read error. The chain carries TRBV7-6 and TRBJ1-2; tentatively, D is TRBD1 (5 bases). The CDR3 runs to 13 residues. CDR1 and CDR2 from the germline V gene are SGHVS and FNYEAQ. This CDR3 reads CASSLEVTGTAIF. DNA of the CDR3: TGTGCCAGCAGCTTAGAGGTTACCGGGACGGCTATATTC.

The chain joins TRBV7-8 to TRBJ2-1, with unresolved D. This CDR3 is 15 amino acids long. V dropped 4 bases and J dropped 7 bases, with 17 bases sitting between them. The germline gives CDR1 SGHVS, CDR2 FQNEAQ. Written as DNA, the CDR3 is TGTGCCAGCAGCTCACTGGGGTTTGGTCAGAATGAGCAGTTCTTC. It translates to CASSSLGFGQNEQFF.

In this sample, this clone turned up a few times. This rearrangement joins TRBV30 to TRBJ2-1, with 11 nucleotides matching TRBD2. Trimming at V came to 5 bases and at J to 10 bases, leaving 4 bases not matched to a gene. The CDR3 runs 12 residues. CDR1 GTSNPN and CDR2 SVGIG come from the germline V gene (reference sequence). The CDR3 here is CAWGTSGREQFF. CDR3 DNA: TGTGCCTGGGGGACTAGCGGACGCGAGCAGTTCTTC.

The rearrangement uses TRBV19 and TRBJ1-2, with D perhaps TRBD1 (5 bases). Germline CDR1 LNHDA, CDR2 SQIVND (reference sequence). This CDR3 region has 16 residues. V was clipped by 3 bases and J by 4 bases, with 18 bases between them. The CDR3 spells CASSIDPEGPPYGYTF. CDR3 coding DNA: TGTGCCAGTAGTATCGACCCGGAGGGGCCTCCCTATGGCTACACCTTC.

The rearrangement uses TRBV19 and TRBJ2-2; 12 nucleotides match TRBD2. The germline V gene encodes CDR1 LNHDA and CDR2 SQIVND (reference sequence). V was pared by 3 bases and J by 3 bases, with 8 bases of the junction left unmatched. The CDR3 is 18 amino acids. CDR3 sequence: CASSIMILAGGYTGELFF. In nucleotides, the CDR3 is TGTGCCAGTAGTATTATGATCCTAGCGGGAGGGTACACCGGGGAGCTGTTTTTT.

The chain carries TRBV4-1 and TRBJ1-1, with 12 bases fitting TRBD1. Losses at the gene ends were 3 bases for V and 3 bases for J; bases not matched to a gene: 8. CDR1 and CDR2 (germline): MGHRA, YSYEKL. The CDR3 runs to 17 residues. CDR3 bases: TGCGCCAGCAGCCATGCCGGGACAGGGGGCGCGGACACTGAAGCTTTCTTT. It encodes CASSHAGTGGADTEAFF.

The chain recombines TRBV30 with TRBJ2-7; a weak D match, TRBD1 (8 bases). V was shortened by 5 bases and J by 3 bases, with 17 bases between the two germline ends. Per the germline V gene, CDR1 is GTSNPN and CDR2 is SVGIG (reference sequence). This CDR3 contains 14 residues. Here the CDR3 reads CAWLGTGGGYEQYF. CDR3 DNA: TGTGCCTGGCTCGGAACAGGGGGGGGCTACGAGCAGTACTTC.